This T cell receptor beta chain emerged from a study of cytomegalovirus exposure and HLA in healthy donors. Study results and caveats: What a later analysis reportedly showed was that an Asian-associated ancestry cluster had fewer N-insertions than the roughly 700-donor mean.

On this clone: As yet, its antigen is unknown.

60 Vbeta and 13 Jbeta primers were used in PCR. Only in-frame clones appear in the TCRdb table, and some are missing; sequencing was by immunoSEQ multiplex PCR. The table records approximately 160,000 clones, approximately 78% of them present only once. V lost 7 bases to trimming and J lost 8 bases, with 17 bases between them. Per the germline V gene, CDR1 is SQVTM and CDR2 is ANQGSEA. The CDR3 sequence is 12 residues long. The TCR originated in a girl under 10 years old in good health and CMV-seropositive. This chain joins TRBV29-1 and TRBJ1-2; D may be TRBD1 (5 bases). The sequenced material came from PBMCs. The CDR3 region is CSAEGVWKGYTF. Written as DNA, the CDR3 is TGCAGCGCCGAAGGGGTGTGGAAGGGCTACACCTTC.